The clone carrying this TCR beta chain has a handful of counts. Its antigen is undetermined. These data originate in a study of blood T cells in healthy people across ages. Points from the study as a whole: For the donors, CMV status was unknown and possibly confounded expanded clonotype changes. Relative to aged donors, long-lived donors carried more naive CD4+ cells and displayed higher diversity.

In germline, CDR1 is SGDLS, CDR2 YYNGEE. V was pared by 4 bases and J by 3 bases, with 13 bases between. This CDR3 spans 14 amino acids. Combining a sample-barcoded 5' primer with a J-beta primer mix, a second PCR ran for roughly 7 to 11 cycles. Each cDNA molecule, via a template-switch adaptor with 12 random nucleotides, was tagged. TCRdb reanalysed the 5' RACE reads using MiXCR and keeps one entry per CDR3 protein. The sample yields 1,300,000 or so distinct CDR3 sequences, approximately 59% seen once. This clonotype originated in a man aged 18 to 29 in good health. Sequencing was performed on blood. The chain uses TRBV9 and TRBJ2-5; perhaps TRBD2 as D (6 bases). The CDR3 DNA reads TGTGCCAGCAGCTCGGGCGGCGGGAAAGAGACCCAGTACTTC. Its protein is CASSSGGGKETQYF.